These 16 T cell receptor beta chains came from one sample sequenced in a study of control samples from healthy donors and cancer patients. Assay used: immunoSEQ multiplex PCR; TCRdb lists only in-frame clones, some missing. The sample has about 120,000 clones, approximately 88% seen once. The sequenced sample consisted of PBMCs. The source of these receptors is a woman aged 55-69 years with lung cancer.

The chain employs TRBV6-5 and TRBJ1-2, with D unclear. Trimming cost V 4 bases and J 7 bases, with 10 bases left between them. The CDR3 has 12 residues. Germline CDR1 is MNHEY and CDR2 is SVGAGI. CDR3 nucleotide sequence: TGTGCCAGCAGTTCCGTGGATGGTGGCTACACCTTC. Translating gives CASSSVDGGYTF.

The rearrangement links TRBV10-3 to TRBJ1-2; tentative D call: TRBD1 (5 bases). Trimming left V 4 bases short and J 0 bases short, with 15 bases between. There are 16 residues in the CDR3. Germline assignment: CDR1 ENHRY and CDR2 SYGVKD. CDR3: CAISGMRRDPNYGYTF. The DNA of the CDR3 is TGTGCCATCAGTGGGATGCGGAGGGACCCTAACTATGGCTACACCTTC.

This chain connects TRBV6-5 to TRBJ2-1; 10 bases map to TRBD1. This CDR3 spans 11 amino acids. J was trimmed by 15 bases and V by 6 bases; bases with no gene match: 5. The germline CDR1 and CDR2 sequences are MNHEY and SVGAGI. Here the CDR3 DNA reads TGTGCCAGCAGAGAGACAGGGGGCCTGTTCTTC. Residues: CASRETGGLFF.

This chain joins TRBV30 and TRBJ1-5; no firm D call. The V gene's germline CDR1 is GTSNPN and CDR2 SVGIG (reference sequence). The CDR3 extends over 14 amino acids. Trimming removed 4 bases from V and 4 bases from J, with 14 bases in between. The CDR3 DNA reads as TGTGCCTGGAACGGAAATCTGGAGAATCAGCCCCAGCATTTT. Amino acids: CAWNGNLENQPQHF.

The J gene is TRBJ2-1, the V gene TRBV3-1 (or the pseudogene TRBV3-2); a possible D gene is TRBD2 (6 bases). This CDR3 spans 12 amino acids. Per germline, CDR1 LGHDT and CDR2 YNNKEL (reference sequence). V was clipped by 6 bases and J by 7 bases, with 10 bases between them. The CDR3, as DNA: TGTGCCAGCAGTAGCAGCGGGAATGAGCAGTTCTTC. Amino acid sequence: CASSSSGNEQFF.

This chain links TRBV2 with TRBJ1-1, with a weak D call TRBD1 (6 bases). This CDR3 spans 14 amino acids. Germline V CDR1 and CDR2: SNHLY, FYNNEI. The V and J ends lost 6 bases and 3 bases respectively, with 14 bases between them. This chain's CDR3 is CASSPTGLDTEAFF. For the CDR3, the DNA is TGTGCCAGCAGCCCCACAGGGTTAGACACTGAAGCTTTCTTT.

V gene TRBV30 combines with J gene TRBJ2-3; tentatively, D is TRBD1 or TRBD2 (5 bases each). Trimming pared 3 bases from V and 9 bases from J, leaving 13 bases between. The V gene's germline CDR1 is GTSNPN and CDR2 SVGIG (reference sequence). The CDR3 spans 12 residues. The CDR3 protein is CAWSLRDPTQYF. CDR3 bases: TGTGCCTGGAGCCTCCGGGACCCCACGCAGTATTTT.

The chain is built from TRBV27 and TRBJ2-3; D is possibly TRBD1 (5 bases). Germline CDR1 and CDR2: MNHEY and SMNVEV (reference sequence). Trimming stripped 0 bases from V and 4 bases from J, with 14 bases between. The CDR3 runs 16 residues. CDR3 in DNA: TGTGCCAGCAGTTTATCGGCCGACAGAAACTCAGATACGCAGTATTTT. Translating it yields CASSLSADRNSDTQYF.

The rearrangement links TRBV18 to TRBJ1-4; 7 nucleotides line up with TRBD1. The J segment lost 7 bases and the V segment lost 3 bases, leaving 8 bases of the junction unmatched. The CDR3 is 15 residues long. The germline gives CDR1 KGHSH, CDR2 LQKENI. CDR3 nucleotides: TGTGCCAGCTCACCGACAGGGAACAGTGGTGAAAAACTGTTTTTT. This codes for CASSPTGNSGEKLFF.

The chain uses TRBV11-2 and TRBJ1-1, with 7 positions matching TRBD1. The CDR3 totals 15 residues. The V gene end was trimmed by 1 base and the J gene end by 11 bases; junction bases not matched to a gene: 13. The V gene's germline CDR1 is SGHAT and CDR2 FQNNGV. The CDR3 reads CASSLAPTGVRSAFF. The CDR3 DNA reads TGTGCCAGCAGCTTAGCCCCAACAGGGGTACGTAGCGCTTTCTTT.

The J gene is TRBJ2-5, the V gene TRBV5-1, with 16 bases matching TRBD2. The CDR3 extends over 16 amino acids. J was trimmed by 5 bases and V by 4 bases; bases with no gene match: 5. In germline, CDR1 is SGHRS, CDR2 YFSETQ. The DNA of the CDR3 is TGCGCCAGCAGCATAGGGACTAGCGGGAGGGTTGAGACCCAGTACTTC. Translated, it gives CASSIGTSGRVETQYF.

This chain connects TRBV4-1 to TRBJ2-5, with TRBD1 as a possible D gene (5 bases). V lost 0 bases and J lost 5, with 19 bases in between. Per the germline V gene, CDR1 is MGHRA and CDR2 is YSYEKL. The CDR3 spans 17 residues. The CDR3 loop reads CASSQDVPSRVKETQYF. In DNA form, the CDR3 reads TGCGCCAGCAGCCAAGATGTCCCCTCCAGGGTGAAGGAGACCCAGTACTTC.

About this clone itself: Additional DNA sequences in this sample encode the identical CDR3. The chain joins TRBV5-1 to TRBJ2-1; D is unclear. The V end lost 0 bases, the J end lost 5 bases, and 12 bases lay between the germline ends. The V gene's germline CDR1 is SGHRS and CDR2 YFSETQ. This CDR3 comprises 15 residues. This CDR3 reads CASSLATTRNNEQFF. The CDR3 DNA reads as TGCGCCAGCAGCTTGGCCACCACAAGAAACAATGAGCAGTTCTTC.

The J gene is TRBJ1-1, the V gene TRBV5-6; D gene unclear. Germline CDR1 and CDR2: SGHDT and YYEEEE. V was shortened by 1 base and J by 5 bases, with 9 bases between the two germline ends. The CDR3 has 13 amino acids. The CDR3 here is CASSLRTRTEAFF. CDR3 DNA sequence: TGTGCCAGCAGCTTGCGGACGAGGACTGAAGCTTTCTTT.

The chain carries TRBV9 and TRBJ1-5; D gene uncertain. Germline loops: CDR1 SGDLS, CDR2 YYNGEE. The CDR3 loop spans 15 amino acids. Trimming took 0 bases from V and 0 from J, leaving 7 bases between them. Here the CDR3 DNA reads TGTGCCAGCAGCGTAGGCAGCTATAGCAATCAGCCCCAGCATTTT. Protein product: CASSVGSYSNQPQHF.

The V and J genes are TRBV6-1 and TRBJ1-3; 7 bases are shared with TRBD1. Germline V gene data show CDR1 as MNHNS and CDR2 as SASEGT. V was pared by 2 bases and J by 3 bases, with 4 bases of the junction left unmatched. This CDR3 region has 15 residues. The CDR3 spells CASSELGTDGNTIYF. The CDR3, as DNA: TGTGCCAGCAGTGAACTCGGGACAGATGGAAACACCATATATTTT.